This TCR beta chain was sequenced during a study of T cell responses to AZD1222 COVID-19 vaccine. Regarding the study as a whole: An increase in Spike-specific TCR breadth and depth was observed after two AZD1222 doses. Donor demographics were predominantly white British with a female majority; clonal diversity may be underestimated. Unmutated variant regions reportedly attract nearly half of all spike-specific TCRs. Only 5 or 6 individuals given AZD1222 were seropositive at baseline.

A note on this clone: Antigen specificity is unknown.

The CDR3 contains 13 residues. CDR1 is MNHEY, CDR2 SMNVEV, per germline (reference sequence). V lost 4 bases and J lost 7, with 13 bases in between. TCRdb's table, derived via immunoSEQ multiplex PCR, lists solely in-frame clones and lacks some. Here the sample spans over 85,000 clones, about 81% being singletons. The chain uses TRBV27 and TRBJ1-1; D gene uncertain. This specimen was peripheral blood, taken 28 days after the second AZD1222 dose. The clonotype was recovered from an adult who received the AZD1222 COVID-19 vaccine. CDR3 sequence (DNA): TGTGCCAGCAGTTCGAACGGACGGATTGAAGCTTTCTTT. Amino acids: CASSSNGRIEAFF.